The sequence of this TCR beta chain was determined in a study of Ad26.COV2.S vaccination and SARS-CoV-2 variants. The study, taken as a whole, reports: Non-spike TCR breadth showed similarity between vaccine and placebo recipients. Analyses of TCR breadth and depth may have underestimated total T cell responses.

The trim removed 4 bases at V and 6 bases at J, leaving 6 bases unmatched. This CDR3 has 13 residues. Germline V gene data show CDR1 as MDHEN and CDR2 as SYDVKM. Only in-frame clones appear in the TCRdb table, and some are missing; sequencing was by immunoSEQ multiplex PCR. The table lists 85,000 to 120,000 clones, 80% of them singletons. Turning to this clone: Its antigen remains unidentified.

Sequenced here: peripheral blood, sampled after recovery from COVID-19. The receptor was derived from a human donor who had recovered from COVID-19. The genes are TRBV28 and TRBJ2-7; 7 bases align to TRBD2. As DNA, the CDR3 is TGTGCCAGCAGTTCCCGGACTAGAGCCGAGCAGTACTTC. It yields the protein CASSSRTRAEQYF.